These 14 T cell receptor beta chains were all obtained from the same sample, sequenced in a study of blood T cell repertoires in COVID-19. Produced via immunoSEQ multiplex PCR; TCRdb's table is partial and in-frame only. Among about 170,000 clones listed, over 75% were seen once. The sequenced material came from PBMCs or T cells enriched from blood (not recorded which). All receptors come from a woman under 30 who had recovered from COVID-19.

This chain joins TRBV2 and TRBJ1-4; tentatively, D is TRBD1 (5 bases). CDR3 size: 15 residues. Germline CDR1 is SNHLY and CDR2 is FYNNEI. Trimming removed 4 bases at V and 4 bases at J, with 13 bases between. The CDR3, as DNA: TGTGCCAGCAGTGGGTGGAGGGACCATAATGAAAAACTGTTTTTT. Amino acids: CASSGWRDHNEKLFF.

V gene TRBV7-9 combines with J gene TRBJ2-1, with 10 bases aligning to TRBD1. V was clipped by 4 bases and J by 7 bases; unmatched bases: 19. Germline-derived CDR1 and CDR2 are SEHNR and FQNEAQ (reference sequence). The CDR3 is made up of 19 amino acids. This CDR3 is CASSSQTRQKTGGWNEQFF. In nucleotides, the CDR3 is TGTGCCAGCAGCTCCCAGACGCGACAAAAGACAGGGGGCTGGAATGAGCAGTTCTTC.

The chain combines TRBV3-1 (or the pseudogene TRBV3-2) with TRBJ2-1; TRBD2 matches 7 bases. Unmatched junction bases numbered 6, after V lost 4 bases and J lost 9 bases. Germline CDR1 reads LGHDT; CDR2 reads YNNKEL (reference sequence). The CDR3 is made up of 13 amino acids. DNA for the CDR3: TGTGCCAGCAGCCCAGGACTAGTTGGTGAGCAGTTCTTC. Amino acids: CASSPGLVGEQFF.

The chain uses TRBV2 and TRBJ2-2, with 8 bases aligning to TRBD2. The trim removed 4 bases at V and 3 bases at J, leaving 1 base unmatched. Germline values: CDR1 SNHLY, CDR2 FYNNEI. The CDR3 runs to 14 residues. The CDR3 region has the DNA TGTGCCAGCAGTGTACTAGCGGACACCGGGGAGCTGTTTTTT. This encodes CASSVLADTGELFF.

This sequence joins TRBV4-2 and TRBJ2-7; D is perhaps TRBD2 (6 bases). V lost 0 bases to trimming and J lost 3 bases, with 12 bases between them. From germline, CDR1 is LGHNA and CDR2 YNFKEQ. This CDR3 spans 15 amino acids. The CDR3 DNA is TGTGCCAGCAGCCAAGAGAGCGGGTCAGGCTACGAGCAGTACTTC. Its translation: CASSQESGSGYEQYF.

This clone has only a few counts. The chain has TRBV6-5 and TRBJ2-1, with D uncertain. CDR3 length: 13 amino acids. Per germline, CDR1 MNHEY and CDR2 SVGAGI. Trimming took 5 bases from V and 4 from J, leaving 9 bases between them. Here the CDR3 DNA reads TGTGCCAGCAGTACTCAGGAATACAATGAGCAGTTCTTC. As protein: CASSTQEYNEQFF.

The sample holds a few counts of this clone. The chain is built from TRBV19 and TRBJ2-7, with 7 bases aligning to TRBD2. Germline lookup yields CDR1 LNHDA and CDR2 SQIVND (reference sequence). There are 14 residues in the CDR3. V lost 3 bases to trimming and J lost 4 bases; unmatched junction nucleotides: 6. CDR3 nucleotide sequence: TGTGCCAGTAGTATCTTTCTAGCGGCGTACGAGCAGTACTTC. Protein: CASSIFLAAYEQYF.

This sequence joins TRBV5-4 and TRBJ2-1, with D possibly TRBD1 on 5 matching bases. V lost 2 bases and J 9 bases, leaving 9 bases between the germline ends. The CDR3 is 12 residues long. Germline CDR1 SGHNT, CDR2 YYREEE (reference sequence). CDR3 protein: CASSFNGAEQFF. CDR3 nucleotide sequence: TGTGCCAGCAGCTTTAATGGGGCTGAGCAGTTCTTC.

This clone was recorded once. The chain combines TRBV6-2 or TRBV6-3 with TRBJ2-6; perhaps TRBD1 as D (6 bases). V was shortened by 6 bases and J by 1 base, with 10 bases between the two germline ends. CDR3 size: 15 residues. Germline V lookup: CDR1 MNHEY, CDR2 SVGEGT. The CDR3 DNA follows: TGTGCCAGCAGCCGAACAGGGTCTGGGGCCAACGTCCTGACTTTC. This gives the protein CASSRTGSGANVLTF.

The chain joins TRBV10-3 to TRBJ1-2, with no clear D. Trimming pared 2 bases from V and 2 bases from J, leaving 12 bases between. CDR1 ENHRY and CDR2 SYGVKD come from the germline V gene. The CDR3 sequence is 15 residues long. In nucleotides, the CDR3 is TGTGCCATCAGTGAGAGTTTAGGAGGGAACTATGGCTACACCTTC. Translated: CAISESLGGNYGYTF.

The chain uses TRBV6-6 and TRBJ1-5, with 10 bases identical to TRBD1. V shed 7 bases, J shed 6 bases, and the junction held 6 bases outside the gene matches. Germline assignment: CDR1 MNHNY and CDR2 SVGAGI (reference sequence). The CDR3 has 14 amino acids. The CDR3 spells CASTGQGGLQPQHF. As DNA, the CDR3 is TGTGCCAGCACTGGACAGGGGGGGCTTCAGCCCCAGCATTTT.

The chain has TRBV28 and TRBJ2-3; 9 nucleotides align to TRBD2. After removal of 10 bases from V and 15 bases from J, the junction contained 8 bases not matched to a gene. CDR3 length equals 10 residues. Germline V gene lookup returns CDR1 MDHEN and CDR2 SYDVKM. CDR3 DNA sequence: TGTGCCACCCACGGGACTAGCCCATATTTT. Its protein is CATHGTSPYF. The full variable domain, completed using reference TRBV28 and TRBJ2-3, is DVKVTQSSRYLVKRTGEKVFLECVQDMDHENMFWYRQDPGLGLRLIYFSYDVKMKEKGDIPEGYSVSREKKERFSLILESASTNQTSMYLCATHGTSPYFGPGTRLTVL.

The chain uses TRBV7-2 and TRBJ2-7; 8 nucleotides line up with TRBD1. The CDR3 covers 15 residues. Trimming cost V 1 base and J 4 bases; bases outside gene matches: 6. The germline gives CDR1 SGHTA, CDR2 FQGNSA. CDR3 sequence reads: CASSLDQGARYEQYF. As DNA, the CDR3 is TGTGCCAGCAGCTTAGATCAGGGGGCGCGGTACGAGCAGTACTTC.

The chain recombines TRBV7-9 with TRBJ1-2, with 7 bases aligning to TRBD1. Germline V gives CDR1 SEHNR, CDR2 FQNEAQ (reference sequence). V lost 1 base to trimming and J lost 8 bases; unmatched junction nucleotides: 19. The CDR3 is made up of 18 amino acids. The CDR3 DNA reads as TGTGCCAGCAGCTTAGGTCCCCGGGACAGTTCTCTCGGAGGAGGCTACACCTTC. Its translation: CASSLGPRDSSLGGGYTF.